What follows are 25 T cell receptor beta chains derived from one specimen sequenced in a study of vaccination and CD4 T cells after COVID-19. Cultured CD4+ T cell DNA underwent sequencing with the Oncomine TCR Beta short-read assay. Genomic DNA was isolated from cultured CD4+ T cells. One entry per CDR3 protein, called by TCRdb with MiXCR from the PCR reads. There are roughly 9,000 distinct CDR3 sequences in the sample; less than 35% occur only once, and about a fifth lies in the top ten. Treatment in this sample: approximately nine-day PBMC culture with coronavirus spike peptide pools or control peptides (ViraFEST assay). Collection of the unexposed donor's CD4+ T cells took place before the COVID-19 pandemic (2011-2018). No antigens are known for them. Sequencing was done on a sample of CD4+ T cells from blood, cultured in vitro. Receptors were obtained from a human donor in good health.

This rearrangement joins TRBV21-1 to TRBJ2-7; the table calls TRBD2, which could not be checked here. TRBV21-1 is termed a pseudogene. This CDR3 comprises 19 residues. CDR3 in DNA: TGTGCCAGCAGCAAAGTAGCGGGAGGGCCGTTTAGGAGCTCCTACGAGCAGTACTTC. This sequence encodes CASSKVAGGPFRSSYEQYF.

In this sample, this clonotype turned up a few times. V gene TRBV6-2 or TRBV6-3 combines with J gene TRBJ2-7, with TRBD2 matching 9 bases. CDR3 length: 13 amino acids. Germline CDR1 is MNHEY and CDR2 is SVGEGT. V shed 6 bases, J shed 4 bases, and the junction held 4 bases outside the gene matches. The CDR3 sequence: CASRDSGRYEQYF. CDR3 DNA sequence: TGTGCCAGCAGGGATAGCGGGAGATACGAGCAGTACTTC.

This clonotype was found a few times. The chain couples TRBV19 to TRBJ1-2; D not resolved. This CDR3 is 15 amino acids long. In germline, CDR1 is LNHDA, CDR2 SQIVND (reference sequence). V dropped 2 bases and J dropped 1 base, with 11 bases sitting between them. CDR3 amino acids: CASSIFSAVNYGYTF. The CDR3 nucleotides read TGTGCCAGTAGTATATTTTCGGCAGTTAACTATGGCTACACCTTC. The entire variable domain, with the rest obtained from reference TRBV19 and TRBJ1-2, is as follows: DGGITQSPKYLFRKEGQNVTLSCEQNLNHDAMYWYRQDPGQGLRLIYYSQIVNDFQKGDIAEGYSVSREKKESFPLTVTSAQKNPTAFYLCASSIFSAVNYGYTFGSGTRLTVV.

The rearrangement uses TRBV6-1 and TRBJ2-2; the match to TRBD1 covers 7 bases. Looked up from germline, CDR1 is MNHNS and CDR2 is SASEGT. The CDR3 consists of 15 residues. The V gene end was trimmed by 7 bases and the J gene end by 1 base; junction bases not matched to a gene: 6. CDR3 nucleotides: TGTGCCAGCACCCTGACAGGGATGAACACCGGGGAGCTGTTTTTT. Amino acids: CASTLTGMNTGELFF.

This clonotype was seen only a few times. This chain connects TRBV20-1 to TRBJ2-5; either TRBD1 or TRBD2 may supply D (5 bases each). Per the germline V gene, CDR1 is DFQATT and CDR2 is SNEGSKA (reference sequence). The V end was cut by 5 bases, the J end by 5 bases, with 12 bases between. This CDR3 contains 12 residues. CDR3 DNA sequence: TGCAGTGCTGGGGACCTTCGGGAGACCCAGTACTTC. The encoded protein is CSAGDLRETQYF.

The chain links TRBV14 to TRBJ2-1, with 9 bases matching TRBD2. The germline CDR1 and CDR2 sequences are SGHDN and FVKESK. The junction had 16 bases not matched to a gene; V was cut back by 4 bases and J by 9 bases. The length of the CDR3 is 17 residues. The CDR3 spells CASSPLLGREGVGEQFF. CDR3 in DNA: TGTGCCAGCAGCCCACTACTGGGGCGGGAGGGCGTTGGTGAGCAGTTCTTC.

The chain couples TRBV5-4 to TRBJ2-5; TRBD2 aligns across 13 bases. CDR3 length equals 16 residues. V lost 3 bases to trimming and J lost 5 bases; unmatched junction nucleotides: 7. Per germline, CDR1 SGHNT and CDR2 YYREEE (reference sequence). For the CDR3, the DNA is TGTGCCAGCAGCTGGGGGACTAGCGGGAAGGGGGAGACCCAGTACTTC. Amino acid sequence: CASSWGTSGKGETQYF.

V gene TRBV10-1 combines with J gene TRBJ1-1; 9 positions agree with TRBD1. This CDR3 is built from 19 residues. Germline V gene sequence: CDR1 WNHNN, CDR2 SYGVQD (reference sequence). Trimming at V came to 3 bases and at J to 3 bases, leaving 17 bases not matched to a gene. CDR3 region: CASSDHRYTGGELDTEAFF. The CDR3 DNA reads TGCGCCAGCAGTGATCACCGATATACAGGGGGCGAGCTTGACACTGAAGCTTTCTTT.

This clonotype was found a few times. J is TRBJ1-1 and V is TRBV9; TRBD1 agrees at 11 bases. The CDR3 covers 15 residues. The germline CDR1 and CDR2 sequences are SGDLS and YYNGEE. The V and J ends lost 1 base and 10 bases, in that order; junction bases with no gene match: 9. CDR3 nucleotide sequence: TGTGCCAGCAGCGTATCGGGACAGGGGGGAAGCGGAGCTTTCTTT. Protein product: CASSVSGQGGSGAFF.

Only a few counts were recorded for this clonotype. The chain combines TRBV7-2 with TRBJ1-2; D unresolved. The CDR3 has 16 residues. The V end was cut by 2 bases, the J end by 2 bases, with 15 bases between. Germline CDR1 and CDR2: SGHTA and FQGNSA. The CDR3: CASSLSRQTSNYGYTF. CDR3 bases: TGTGCCAGCAGCTTATCTCGACAAACTTCCAACTATGGCTACACCTTC.

The rearrangement joins TRBV2 to TRBJ2-5; D may be TRBD2 (6 bases). Looked up from germline, CDR1 is SNHLY and CDR2 is FYNNEI. The CDR3 sequence is 16 residues long. The germline V and J ends were trimmed by 2 bases and 4 bases, with 17 bases remaining between them. The CDR3 loop is CASSEWRGVRPETQYF. DNA for the CDR3: TGTGCCAGCAGTGAATGGAGGGGAGTCAGGCCAGAGACCCAGTACTTC.

This chain joins TRBV7-9 and TRBJ1-3; no reliable D call. This CDR3 contains 14 residues. From germline, CDR1 is SEHNR and CDR2 FQNEAQ (reference sequence). V lost 4 bases and J 1 base, leaving 8 bases between the germline ends. In DNA form, the CDR3 reads TGTGCCAGCAGCTCTCTTAGGTCTGGAAACACCATATATTTT. It encodes CASSSLRSGNTIYF. Full variable domain (rest looked up from reference TRBV7-9 and TRBJ1-3): DTGVSQNPRHKITKRGQNVTFRCDPISEHNRLYWYRQTLGQGPEFLTYFQNEAQLEKSRLLSDRFSAERPKGSFSTLEIQRTEQGDSAMYLCASSSLRSGNTIYFGEGSWLTVV.

V usage is TRBV20-1 and J usage is TRBJ1-5, with a possible D match to TRBD1 (5 bases). This CDR3 has 14 amino acids. Germline CDR1 reads DFQATT; CDR2 reads SNEGSKA (reference sequence). The germline V and J ends were trimmed by 3 bases and 7 bases, with 16 bases remaining between them. The CDR3 spells CSASDQGAGQPQHF. The CDR3, as DNA: TGCAGTGCTAGTGATCAGGGTGCGGGACAGCCCCAGCATTTT.

This clonotype turned up a few times. The chain employs TRBV7-3 and TRBJ2-3, with D possibly TRBD2 on 7 matching bases. In germline, CDR1 is SGHTA, CDR2 FQGTGA. Deletions cut 3 bases from V and 4 bases from J, with 20 bases between. The CDR3 spans 17 residues. CDR3 region: CASSLGGPGHQADTQYF. Written as DNA, the CDR3 is TGTGCCAGCAGCTTGGGAGGGCCGGGACATCAGGCAGATACGCAGTATTTT.

This clonotype was observed a few times. The chain employs TRBV27 and TRBJ2-1, with D maybe TRBD1 (6 bases). V lost 6 bases and J 4 bases, leaving 16 bases between the germline ends. The CDR3 has 15 residues. Germline V gene sequence: CDR1 MNHEY, CDR2 SMNVEV (reference sequence). CDR3 protein: CASSPTPGQYNEQFF. DNA of the CDR3: TGTGCCAGCAGCCCTACCCCCGGACAGTACAATGAGCAGTTCTTC.

V is TRBV5-1 and J is TRBJ2-7, with TRBD2 as a possible D gene (5 bases). Trimming removed 0 bases at V and 0 bases at J, with 10 bases between. Germline V gene sequence: CDR1 SGHRS, CDR2 YFSETQ. The CDR3 contains 15 residues. CDR3 bases: TGCGCCAGCAGCTTGGGCACGGACTTCTCCTACGAGCAGTACTTC. Translating gives CASSLGTDFSYEQYF.

This chain connects TRBV20-1 to TRBJ1-1; D not resolved. The germline V gene has CDR1 DFQATT and CDR2 SNEGSKA (reference sequence). The CDR3 runs 16 residues. Trimming stripped 3 bases from V and 0 bases from J, with 17 bases between. CDR3 residues: CSARGVEGRMNTEAFF. Written as DNA, the CDR3 is TGCAGTGCTAGGGGAGTTGAAGGACGGATGAACACTGAAGCTTTCTTT.

In its sample, this clonotype ranks as large. The V and J genes are TRBV15 and TRBJ2-6, with TRBD1 as a possible D gene (5 bases). CDR3 length: 16 residues. Germline CDR1 is LNHNV and CDR2 is YYDKDF (reference sequence). Trimming shortened V by 0 bases and J by 0 bases, and 6 bases separated the two germline ends. The CDR3 coding sequence is TGTGCCACCAGCAGAGATCAGGGCTCTGGGGCCAACGTCCTGACTTTC. Translation gives CATSRDQGSGANVLTF.

The V call is TRBV5-1, the J call TRBJ2-7; D gene uncertain. V was pared by 7 bases and J by 1 base, with 9 bases between. The CDR3 sequence is 12 residues long. Germline CDR1 is SGHRS and CDR2 is YFSETQ. The CDR3 region has the DNA TGCGCCAGCGGTCTAGATTCCTACGAGCAGTACTTC. As protein: CASGLDSYEQYF.

The gene calls are TRBV5-6 and TRBJ2-7; the D is unclear. CDR1 and CDR2 (germline): SGHDT, YYEEEE. This CDR3 region has 13 residues. Trimming removed 0 bases from V and 5 bases from J, with 9 bases in between. The CDR3: CASSLDRTHEQYF. CDR3 nucleotide sequence: TGTGCCAGCAGCTTGGACAGAACCCACGAGCAGTACTTC.

This clonotype is medium-sized (0.01 to 0.1%) within its sample. The rearrangement joins TRBV27 to TRBJ1-5, with a possible D match to TRBD1 (5 bases). The CDR3 spans 16 residues. Germline CDR1 is MNHEY and CDR2 is SMNVEV (reference sequence). Trimming removed 6 bases from V and 2 bases from J, with 17 bases in between. CDR3 residues: CASSPYGGRGNQPQHF. CDR3 nucleotide sequence: TGTGCCAGCAGCCCATACGGGGGAAGGGGCAATCAGCCCCAGCATTTT.

The rearrangement links TRBV7-9 to TRBJ2-1; D is unclear. The CDR3 is made up of 10 amino acids. Trimming took 3 bases from V and 8 from J, leaving 2 bases between them. The germline V gene has CDR1 SEHNR and CDR2 FQNEAQ (reference sequence). The CDR3 bases are TGTGCCAGCAGCTTCGATGAGCAGTTCTTC. Translation: CASSFDEQFF.

The V call is TRBV19, the J call TRBJ1-2, with TRBD1 identical over 7 bases. J gave up 6 bases and V 3 bases, and 4 bases lay outside the gene matches. The germline gives CDR1 LNHDA, CDR2 SQIVND (reference sequence). This CDR3 region has 13 residues. Here the CDR3 DNA reads TGTGCCAGTAGTATCATCGGGACAGATGGCTACACCTTC. Residues: CASSIIGTDGYTF.

The V call is TRBV9, the J call TRBJ1-6, with TRBD1 identical over 7 bases. The CDR3 runs 16 residues. CDR1 and CDR2 (germline): SGDLS, YYNGEE. Trimming removed 0 bases from V and 7 bases from J; junction bases left unmatched: 7. CDR3 sequence: CASSVANRGLNSPLHF. CDR3 bases: TGTGCCAGCAGCGTAGCCAACAGGGGATTAAATTCACCCCTCCACTTT.

This rearrangement joins TRBV29-1 to TRBJ2-1, with a weak D call TRBD1 (5 bases). V was cut by 6 bases and J by 5 bases, with 17 bases left in between. CDR1 is SQVTM and CDR2 is ANQGSEA in the germline V gene. The CDR3 contains 14 residues. CDR3 amino acids: CSVPRGDYNNEQFF. In nucleotides, the CDR3 is TGCAGCGTCCCTAGGGGCGATTACAACAATGAGCAGTTCTTC.